The text below deals with one T cell receptor (beta chain). This clonotype occurred a few times. Its antigen remains unidentified. Nothing much larger sits one base from this clone, and base qualities are not available. Libraries were made using RACE. For sequencing, a NextSeq 500 was employed. During library preparation, unique molecular identifiers were attached to individual cDNA molecules so that TCRs could be counted in a quantitative, reproducible way. From each blood RNA sample, both TCR alpha and TCR beta chains were sequenced. Per the source publication's procedure: A median of roughly 99,000 TCRs per sample was observed, with a range of about 23,224 to 750,000. The Decombinator software suite was used to annotate V, J and CDR3 in the TCR reads. To make PS versus PT1 abundance plots, every sample was subsampled to the same number of TCRs (28,000). TCRs were defined as expanded if absent before sensitization and observed at least eight times at the 2-week time point. TCRdb took the public reads, trimmed them with fastp at Q25, ran MiXCR for clone calling and kept in-frame beta chains. When rows share a CDR3 protein, they turn into one entry using the most common DNA and genes. V and J calls and clone size were set by TCRdb, not the authors. This sample has around 380,000 distinct CDR3 sequences in its table, and more than 4.5% of those were observed once. Of the sample, under 3% falls within the top ten clones.

The CDR3 measures 15 amino acids from cysteine to phenylalanine. Left in the record is the CDR3 DNA by itself, 45 bases read in frame from the first base. CDR1 and CDR2 were assigned from the germline V gene as SGHTA and FQGNSA. V is cut back by 4 bases and J by 5 bases, with 7 bases in the junction unmatched. This record comes from a study of human T cells and chemical hapten exposure (dated by TCRdb to 2020 to 2023). Turning to the overall study: For sensitization, 2% DPC in acetone was applied to a 2 cm by 2 cm area of upper inner arm skin. Patients additionally received weekly therapeutic DPC doses to the scalp throughout the roughly 25-week study period. Patch testing was performed on the upper back with Finn chambers containing 0.01% DPC, and the patch tests were scored after 6 days according to International Contact Dermatitis Research Group standards. Most of the patients in the cohort were female, and the cohort covered alopecia areata with under or over 50% scalp involvement, alopecia totalis and alopecia universalis. The libraries were sequenced as a pool, and the TCR yield per sample differed mostly because of small variations in library volumes within the pool. In alopecia patients, the study followed how the peripheral blood TCR repertoire changed in vivo over primary and secondary sensitization to diphenylcyclopropenone (DPC), a hapten. Blood samples were taken from patients before sensitization (week 0) and then at 2, 6 and about 24 weeks after DPC sensitization. About 28 alopecia patients gave blood for TCR sequencing at one to four time points (pre-sensitization, 2, 6 and 24 weeks).

Interpreted using the paper, the time point label stands for: patch test 1, 2 weeks after DPC sensitization. The label giving this sample's treatment or condition can be read as: therapeutic diphenylcyclopropenone sensitization with weekly scalp DPC. At every patch-test visit, the blood draw took place before the patch test was put on. Eligible patients were aged 18 to 70, diagnosed with alopecia, deemed suitable for DPC therapy, and excluded if pregnant. Total RNA was isolated from unfractionated whole blood collected in Tempus Blood RNA tubes. What the authors observed across the whole study: Because all patients had alopecia, a presumed autoimmune disease, the immune response of the patients might differ from that of healthy individuals. A positive correlation was found between the number of PT1 expanded TCRs and patch test score, with significance reached at thresholds 8, 16 and 32 but not 4. DPC sensitization did not change the number of TCRs with a frequency above 1 in 1000, and there was no evidence of changes in global repertoire structure. Compared with pre-sensitization or healthy control sets, expanded TCRs formed significantly more large CDR3 similarity clusters, which is consistent with antigen-driven responses. After repeated subsampling, the strength of the expansion versus patch-test correlation and the threshold at which it became significant changed.

The chain links TRBV7-2 with TRBJ2-1, with 8 bases aligning to TRBD2. The TCR comes from a woman between 45 and 65 years old with alopecia areata. Some clones in this sample may be carry-over from other donors' samples. Sample: whole blood, taken in connection with sensitization to the hapten diphenylcyclopropenone (DPC). The base sequence is TGTGCCAGCAGCTCTGCCGGGACTAGGAACAATGAGCAGTTCTTC. Its coded protein is CASSSAGTRNNEQFF. Reference TRBV7-2 and TRBJ2-1 proteins supply the regions before and after the CDR3; the full variable domain is: GAGVSQSPSNKVTEKGKDVELRCDPISGHTALYWYRQSLGQGLEFLIYFQGNSAPDKSGLPSDRFSAERTGGSVSTLTIQRTQQEDSAVYLCASSSAGTRNNEQFFGPGTRLTVL.